Listed below are T cell receptor beta chains from one sample, sequenced in a study of blood T cell repertoires in COVID-19. The assay was immunoSEQ multiplex PCR, and TCRdb's table has in-frame clones only and misses some. The profile shows 200,000 or so clones, roughly 80% of them singletons. Sequencing was performed on peripheral blood. These receptors originate from a woman aged 25 to 45 who had recovered from COVID-19. CDR3s include the opening cysteine and the closing phenylalanine or tryptophan. A D gene is named only where the DNA matches it firmly. Where a row states a size, it is once, few, many or the class of an expanded clone; other rows omit it.

CDR3 DNA: TGTGCCTCCCGGGGGGGGACCAACAATCAGCCCCAGCATTTT
CDR3 protein: CASRGGTNNQPQHF
J gene: TRBJ1-5
D gene: NA
clone size: NA
V gene: TRBV10-3

CDR3 DNA: TGTGCCAGCAGTTACTCTCAGGGGCCCTATAATTCACCCCTCCACTTT
CDR3 protein: CASSYSQGPYNSPLHF
J gene: TRBJ1-6
D gene: NA
clone size: once
V gene: TRBV6-5

CDR3 DNA: TGTGCCAGCAGGCTACAGACAGGGGTTTTCTCTGAAGCTTTCTTT
CDR3 protein: CASRLQTGVFSEAFF
J gene: TRBJ1-1
D gene: TRBD1
clone size: NA
V gene: TRBV27

CDR3 DNA: TGCGCCAGCACCGGGACAGGCTCCTACGAGCAGTACTTC
CDR3 protein: CASTGTGSYEQYF
J gene: TRBJ2-7
D gene: TRBD1
clone size: NA
V gene: TRBV5-1

CDR3 DNA: TGTGCCAGCTCACCCGGCACTAGCGGGACCTACAATGAGCAGTTCTTC
CDR3 protein: CASSPGTSGTYNEQFF
J gene: TRBJ2-1
D gene: TRBD2
clone size: NA
V gene: TRBV18

CDR3 DNA: TGCGCCAGCAGCCTGGACACGGGAAATGAAAAACTGTTTTTT
CDR3 protein: CASSLDTGNEKLFF
J gene: TRBJ1-4
D gene: NA
clone size: NA
V gene: TRBV5-1

CDR3 DNA: TGTGCCAGCAGTTCCGGGACTGTATACAATGAGCAGTTCTTC
CDR3 protein: CASSSGTVYNEQFF
J gene: TRBJ2-1
D gene: NA
clone size: NA
V gene: TRBV6-5

CDR3 DNA: TGTGCCAGCAGCGTCGGCCGGGACAGCTCTGATCAGCCCCAGCATTTT
CDR3 protein: CASSVGRDSSDQPQHF
J gene: TRBJ1-5
D gene: TRBD1
clone size: NA
V gene: TRBV9

CDR3 DNA: TGTGCCATCAGAGCCGGGACTAGCGGGGAGCATGCCTACGAGCAGTACTTC
CDR3 protein: CAIRAGTSGEHAYEQYF
J gene: TRBJ2-7
D gene: TRBD2
clone size: NA
V gene: TRBV10-3

CDR3 DNA: TGTGCCAGCAGCCAAGCGAGGACGAGGGAGGGCAGGAGCCGAGGCGAGCAGTACTTC
CDR3 protein: CASSQARTREGRSRGEQYF
J gene: TRBJ2-7
D gene: TRBD2
clone size: NA
V gene: TRBV14

CDR3 DNA: TGTGCCAGCAGTCCAGGACAGGTTAGACATGAAAAACTGTTTTTT
CDR3 protein: CASSPGQVRHEKLFF
J gene: TRBJ1-4
D gene: TRBD1
clone size: NA
V gene: TRBV28

CDR3 DNA: TGCAGTGCTAATGAAGGCGGGATAGAGACCCAGTACTTC
CDR3 protein: CSANEGGIETQYF
J gene: TRBJ2-5
D gene: NA
clone size: NA
V gene: TRBV20-1

CDR3 DNA: TGTGCCAGCAGTCACCGGGACAGTGAAGCTTTCTTT
CDR3 protein: CASSHRDSEAFF
J gene: TRBJ1-1
D gene: TRBD1
clone size: NA
V gene: TRBV12-3/TRBV12-4

CDR3 DNA: TGTGCCAGCGGACAAAAGTGGGGCACAGATACGCAGTATTTT
CDR3 protein: CASGQKWGTDTQYF
J gene: TRBJ2-3
D gene: NA
clone size: NA
V gene: TRBV28

CDR3 DNA: TGTGCCAGCACTAATAGCGGCTACGAGCAGTACTTC
CDR3 protein: CASTNSGYEQYF
J gene: TRBJ2-7
D gene: NA
clone size: NA
V gene: TRBV5-4

CDR3 DNA: TGCGCCAGCAGCCCGTCATACAGGGGGCCCTATGGCTACACCTTC
CDR3 protein: CASSPSYRGPYGYTF
J gene: TRBJ1-2
D gene: TRBD1
clone size: NA
V gene: TRBV4-1

CDR3 DNA: TGCGCCAGCAGTGAGTCGGGGCAGGGGCCCACCGGGGAGCTGTTTTTT
CDR3 protein: CASSESGQGPTGELFF
J gene: TRBJ2-2
D gene: NA
clone size: few
V gene: TRBV10-1

CDR3 DNA: TGTGCCAGCAGCTCCTTACAGGGGGGTGAAAAACTGTTTTTT
CDR3 protein: CASSSLQGGEKLFF
J gene: TRBJ1-4
D gene: TRBD1
clone size: NA
V gene: TRBV27

CDR3 DNA: TGTGCCAGCAGTGAACAGGGAGCGGGAGCCCCAGATACGCAGTATTTT
CDR3 protein: CASSEQGAGAPDTQYF
J gene: TRBJ2-3
D gene: TRBD2
clone size: NA
V gene: TRBV2

CDR3 DNA: TGTGCCAGCAGTTTAGGGACAGCGACCTACGAGCAGTACTTC
CDR3 protein: CASSLGTATYEQYF
J gene: TRBJ2-7
D gene: TRBD1
clone size: NA
V gene: TRBV28

CDR3 DNA: TGTGCCAGTAGTACCCAGACAGGGGGCGCGGATCAGCCCCAGCATTTT
CDR3 protein: CASSTQTGGADQPQHF
J gene: TRBJ1-5
D gene: TRBD1
clone size: NA
V gene: TRBV19

CDR3 DNA: TGCGCCAGCAGCCTCCTCTTAGCGGGAAATATCTACGAGCAGTACTTC
CDR3 protein: CASSLLLAGNIYEQYF
J gene: TRBJ2-7
D gene: TRBD2
clone size: NA
V gene: TRBV4-1